This T cell receptor (beta chain) emerged from a study of T-cell reconstitution after alpha-beta-depleted transplantation in children. Germline V gene sequence: CDR1 DFQATT, CDR2 SNEGSKA (reference sequence). CDR3 length equals 13 residues. Germline trimming cut 3 bases from V and 1 base from J; bases unmatched to any gene: 3. For TCRbeta, the library was prepared with unique molecular identifiers. TCRdb fed the PCR reads into MiXCR, producing one record per CDR3 protein. Here the sample spans hundreds of thousands of distinct CDR3 sequences, more than 9% being singletons. This sample comprised PBMCs from the stem cell graft donor, obtained from the stem cell graft. V and J are TRBV20-1 and TRBJ2-7, with 7 bases lining up with TRBD1. The clonotype was recovered from a human donor who donated a stem cell graft to a child with SCID. The chain's CDR3 is CSASDRESYEQYF. Written as DNA, the CDR3 is TGCAGTGCTAGCGACAGGGAGTCCTACGAGCAGTACTTC.